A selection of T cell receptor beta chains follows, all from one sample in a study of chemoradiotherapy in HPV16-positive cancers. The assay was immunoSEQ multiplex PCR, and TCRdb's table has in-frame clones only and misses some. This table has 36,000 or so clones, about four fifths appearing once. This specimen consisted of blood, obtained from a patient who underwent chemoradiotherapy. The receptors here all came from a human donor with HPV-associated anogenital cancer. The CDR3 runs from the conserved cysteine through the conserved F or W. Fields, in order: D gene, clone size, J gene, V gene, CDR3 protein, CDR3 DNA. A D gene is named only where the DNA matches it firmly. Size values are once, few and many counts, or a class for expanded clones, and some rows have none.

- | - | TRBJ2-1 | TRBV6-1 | CASSEARSPGQFF | TGTGCCAGCAGTGAAGCCAGGAGTCCAGGTCAGTTCTTC
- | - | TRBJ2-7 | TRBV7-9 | CASSLGYYEQYF | TGTGCCAGCAGCTTAGGCTACTACGAGCAGTACTTC
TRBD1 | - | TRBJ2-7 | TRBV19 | CASSRTGSRVYEQYF | TGTGCCAGTAGTAGGACAGGGTCACGTGTCTACGAGCAGTACTTC
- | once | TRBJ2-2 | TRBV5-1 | CASSFGTQPTGELFF | TGCGCCAGCAGCTTCGGGACACAACCGACCGGGGAGCTGTTTTTT
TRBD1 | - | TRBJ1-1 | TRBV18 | CASSPKGGLDTEAFF | TGTGCCAGCTCACCAAAAGGGGGCCTGGACACTGAAGCTTTCTTT
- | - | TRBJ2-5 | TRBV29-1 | CSVDWPNGGETQYF | TGCAGCGTTGATTGGCCCAACGGTGGAGAGACCCAGTACTTC
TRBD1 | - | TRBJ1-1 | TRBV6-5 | CASSTNRGMNTEAFF | TGTGCCAGCAGTACTAACAGGGGTATGAACACTGAAGCTTTCTTT
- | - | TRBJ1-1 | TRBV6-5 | CASSPPGYPNTEAFF | TGTGCCAGCAGCCCCCCCGGATATCCGAACACTGAAGCTTTCTTT
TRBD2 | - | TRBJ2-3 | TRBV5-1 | CASSLEGRGGTDTQYF | TGCGCCAGCAGCTTGGAAGGCCGGGGGGGCACAGATACGCAGTATTTT
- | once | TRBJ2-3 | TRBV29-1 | CSSARGGSTDTQYF | TGCAGCTCCGCCAGGGGGGGGAGCACAGATACGCAGTATTTT